The entry below gives a single TCR beta chain sequence along with its context. The sample originates from a study of blood T cell repertoires in COVID-19. Methods used by the authors: Estimated nucleated cell counts came from reference gene primer amplification. Sequencing used immunoSEQ multiplex PCR; TCRdb keeps in-frame clones, though not all of them. That table supplies the V and J calls and clone size; D and trimming were determined from the DNA. The sample contains under 200,000 clones, 86% of which appear only once. This TCR was recovered from a man aged 60 to 69 with acute or convalescent COVID-19. The sequencing sample was made of peripheral blood.

CDR3 DNA sequence: TGTGCCAGCAGCCCGAGGACAGCCAACACTGAAGCTTTCTTT. Amino acids: CASSPRTANTEAFF. V usage is TRBV7-9 and J usage is TRBJ1-1, with D perhaps TRBD1 (6 bases). The CDR3 covers 14 residues. From germline, CDR1 is SEHNR and CDR2 FQNEAQ (reference sequence). Trimming removed 5 bases from V and 2 bases from J, with 12 bases in between.